This T cell receptor (beta chain) was sequenced for a study of T cell changes during pregnancy in multiple sclerosis (dated by TCRdb to the late 2010s). Some background on the complete study: Changes in the T cell repertoire over the course of pregnancy were examined in this study in women with multiple sclerosis.

Taken from the germline V gene, the CDR1 and CDR2 loops are SGHTA and FQGTGA. Relative to germline, V is 4 bases shorter and J is 4 bases shorter, with 9 bases between their ends. CDR3 length: 13 amino acids, cysteine to phenylalanine. Just the 39-base CDR3 DNA is kept, in frame starting at base 1. In the case of this clone: Its antigen remains undetermined. Qualities for individual bases were not recorded, and no much larger clone is one base off.

The library was built by means of the immunoSEQ multiplex PCR assay. Imported from immuneACCESS, the table was reduced by TCRdb to in-frame sequences with V and J called. These copies leave out some clones; in studies compared against another copy, an unresolved V gene accounts for under half, and the cause of the remainder is not known. Within this sample are approximately 43,000 clones, with 94% of them counted one time only. The ten most abundant clones make up about 7.6% of the sample. The V gene is TRBV7-3 and the J gene is TRBJ2-3, with an unclear D gene assignment. This TCR was sampled from a female donor with multiple sclerosis, enrolled in a pregnancy study. The input for sequencing was CD8+ T cells from peripheral blood mononuclear cells, taken in the third trimester of pregnancy. In nucleotides, the sequence is TGTGCCAGCAGCTCTCGGAGTGCAGATACGCAGTATTTT. Translation gives CASSSRSADTQYF. With the rest looked up from the reference TRBV7-3 and TRBJ2-3 genes rather than sequenced, the full variable domain is GAGVSQTPSNKVTEKGKYVELRCDPISGHTALYWYRQSLGQGPEFLIYFQGTGAADDSGLPNDRFFAVRPEGSVSTLKIQRTERGDSAVYLCASSSRSADTQYFGPGTRLTVL.